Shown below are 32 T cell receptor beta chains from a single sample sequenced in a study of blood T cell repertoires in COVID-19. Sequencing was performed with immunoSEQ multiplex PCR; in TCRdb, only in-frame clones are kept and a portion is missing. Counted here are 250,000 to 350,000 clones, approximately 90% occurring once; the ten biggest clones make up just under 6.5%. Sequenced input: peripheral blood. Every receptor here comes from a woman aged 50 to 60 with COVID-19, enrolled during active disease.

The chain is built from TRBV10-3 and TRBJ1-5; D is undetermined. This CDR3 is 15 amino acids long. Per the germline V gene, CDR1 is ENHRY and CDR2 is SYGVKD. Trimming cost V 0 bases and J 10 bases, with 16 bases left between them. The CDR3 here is CAISESTSGLNPQHF. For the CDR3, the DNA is TGTGCCATCAGTGAGTCGACTTCTGGCCTTAACCCCCAGCATTTT.

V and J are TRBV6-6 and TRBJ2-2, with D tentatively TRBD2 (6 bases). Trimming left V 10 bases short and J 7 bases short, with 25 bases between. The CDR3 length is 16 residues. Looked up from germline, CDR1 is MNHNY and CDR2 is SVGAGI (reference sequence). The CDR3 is CATTVGGIVSVGELFF. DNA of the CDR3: TGTGCCACCACAGTGGGCGGGATCGTTTCGGTCGGGGAGCTGTTTTTT.

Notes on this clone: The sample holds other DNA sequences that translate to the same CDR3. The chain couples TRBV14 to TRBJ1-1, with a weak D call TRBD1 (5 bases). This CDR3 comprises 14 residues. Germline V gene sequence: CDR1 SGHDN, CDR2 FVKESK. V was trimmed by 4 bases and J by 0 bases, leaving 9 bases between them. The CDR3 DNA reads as TGTGCCAGCAGCCCGGGACTGATGAACACTGAAGCTTTCTTT. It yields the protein CASSPGLMNTEAFF.

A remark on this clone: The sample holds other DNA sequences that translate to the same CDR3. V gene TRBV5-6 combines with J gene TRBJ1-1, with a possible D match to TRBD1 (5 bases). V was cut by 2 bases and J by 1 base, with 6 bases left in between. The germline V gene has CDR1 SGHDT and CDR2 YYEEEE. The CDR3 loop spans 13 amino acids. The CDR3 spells CASSFDRNTEAFF. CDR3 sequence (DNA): TGTGCCAGCAGCTTCGACAGGAACACTGAAGCTTTCTTT.

This CDR3 is CASSIFTGDETQYF. DNA of the CDR3: TGTGCCAGTAGTATTTTCACAGGTGACGAGACCCAGTACTTC. The chain couples TRBV19 to TRBJ2-5; D perhaps matches TRBD1 (5 bases). Trimming took 3 bases from V and 5 from J, leaving 13 bases between them. Germline V gene lookup returns CDR1 LNHDA and CDR2 SQIVND (reference sequence). CDR3 length: 14 residues. The full variable domain, completed using reference TRBV19 and TRBJ2-5, is DGGITQSPKYLFRKEGQNVTLSCEQNLNHDAMYWYRQDPGQGLRLIYYSQIVNDFQKGDIAEGYSVSREKKESFPLTVTSAQKNPTAFYLCASSIFTGDETQYFGPGTRLLVL.

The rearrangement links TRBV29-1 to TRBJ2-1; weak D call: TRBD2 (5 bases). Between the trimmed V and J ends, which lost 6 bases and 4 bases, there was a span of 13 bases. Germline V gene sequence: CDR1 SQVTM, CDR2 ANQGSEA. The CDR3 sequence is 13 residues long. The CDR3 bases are TGCAGCGTGCCGACTATAAATTACAATGAGCAGTTCTTC. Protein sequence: CSVPTINYNEQFF.

The CDR3 here is CASSAYSGSIPYNEQFF. For the CDR3, the DNA is TGTGCCAGCAGTGCGTATAGCGGGAGCATCCCCTACAATGAGCAGTTCTTC. The V and J genes are TRBV2 and TRBJ2-1; 9 bases align to TRBD2. This CDR3 has 17 amino acids. Trimming removed 4 bases from V and 2 bases from J; junction bases left unmatched: 9. The germline V gene encodes CDR1 SNHLY and CDR2 FYNNEI.

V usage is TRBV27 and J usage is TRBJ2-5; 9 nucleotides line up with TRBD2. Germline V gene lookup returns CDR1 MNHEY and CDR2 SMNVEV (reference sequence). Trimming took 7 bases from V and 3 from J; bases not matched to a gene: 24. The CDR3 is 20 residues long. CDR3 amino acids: CASTLKAAGGPYRSEETQYF. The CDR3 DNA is TGTGCCAGCACCTTGAAAGCGGCGGGAGGGCCTTACCGGTCGGAAGAGACCCAGTACTTC.

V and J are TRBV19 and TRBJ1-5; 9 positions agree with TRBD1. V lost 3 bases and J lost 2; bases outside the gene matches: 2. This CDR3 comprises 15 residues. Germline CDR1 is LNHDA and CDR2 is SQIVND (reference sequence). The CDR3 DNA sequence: TGTGCCAGTAGTATTACAGGGGGCGGCAATCAGCCCCAGCATTTT. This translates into CASSITGGGNQPQHF. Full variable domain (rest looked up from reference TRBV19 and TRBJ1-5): DGGITQSPKYLFRKEGQNVTLSCEQNLNHDAMYWYRQDPGQGLRLIYYSQIVNDFQKGDIAEGYSVSREKKESFPLTVTSAQKNPTAFYLCASSITGGGNQPQHFGDGTRLSIL.

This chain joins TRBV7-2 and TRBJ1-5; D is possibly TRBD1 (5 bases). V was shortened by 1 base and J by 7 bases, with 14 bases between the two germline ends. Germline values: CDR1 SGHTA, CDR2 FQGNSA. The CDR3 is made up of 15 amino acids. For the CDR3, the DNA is TGTGCCAGCAGCTTAGATGGGCAGGGAAAGCAGCCCCAGCATTTT. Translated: CASSLDGQGKQPQHF. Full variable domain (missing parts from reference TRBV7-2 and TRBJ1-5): GAGVSQSPSNKVTEKGKDVELRCDPISGHTALYWYRQSLGQGLEFLIYFQGNSAPDKSGLPSDRFSAERTGGSVSTLTIQRTQQEDSAVYLCASSLDGQGKQPQHFGDGTRLSIL.

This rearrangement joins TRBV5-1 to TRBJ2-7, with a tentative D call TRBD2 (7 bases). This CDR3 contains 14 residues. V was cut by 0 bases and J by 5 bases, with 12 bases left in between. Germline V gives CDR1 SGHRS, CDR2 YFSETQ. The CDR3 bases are TGCGCCAGCAGCTTGGGAACAGGGAGGGACGAGCAGTACTTC. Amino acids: CASSLGTGRDEQYF.

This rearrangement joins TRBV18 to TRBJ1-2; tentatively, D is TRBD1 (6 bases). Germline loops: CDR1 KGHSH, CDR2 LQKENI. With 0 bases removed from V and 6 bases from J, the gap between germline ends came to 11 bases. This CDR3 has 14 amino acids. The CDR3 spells CASSPPGGGNGYTF. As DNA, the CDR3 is TGTGCCAGCTCACCACCTGGGGGGGGCAATGGCTACACCTTC.

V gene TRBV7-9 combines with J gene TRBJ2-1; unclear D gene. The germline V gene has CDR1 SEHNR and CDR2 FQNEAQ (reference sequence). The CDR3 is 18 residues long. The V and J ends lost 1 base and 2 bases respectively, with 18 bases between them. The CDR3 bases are TGTGCCAGCAGCTTAGTTTCAAAGCCTTCCGTCCCCTACAATGAGCAGTTCTTC. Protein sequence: CASSLVSKPSVPYNEQFF.

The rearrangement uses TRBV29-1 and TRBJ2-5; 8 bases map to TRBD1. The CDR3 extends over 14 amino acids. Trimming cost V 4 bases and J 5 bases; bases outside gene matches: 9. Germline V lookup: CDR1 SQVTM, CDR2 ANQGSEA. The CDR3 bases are TGCAGCGTTGTCCCCAGGGGGCCTTGGGAGACCCAGTACTTC. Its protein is CSVVPRGPWETQYF.

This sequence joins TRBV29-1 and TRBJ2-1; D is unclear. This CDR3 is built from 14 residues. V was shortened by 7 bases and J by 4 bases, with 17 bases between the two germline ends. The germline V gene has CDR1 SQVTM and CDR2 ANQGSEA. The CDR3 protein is CSADAGLVYNEQFF. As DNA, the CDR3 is TGCAGCGCCGACGCCGGCCTAGTATACAATGAGCAGTTCTTC.

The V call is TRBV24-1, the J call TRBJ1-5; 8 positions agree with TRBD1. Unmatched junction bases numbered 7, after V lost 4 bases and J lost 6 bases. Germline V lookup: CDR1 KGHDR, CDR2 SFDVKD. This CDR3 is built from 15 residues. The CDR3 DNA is TGTGCCACCAGTGACTCCACAGGGGGGAGTCAGCCCCAGCATTTT. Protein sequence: CATSDSTGGSQPQHF.

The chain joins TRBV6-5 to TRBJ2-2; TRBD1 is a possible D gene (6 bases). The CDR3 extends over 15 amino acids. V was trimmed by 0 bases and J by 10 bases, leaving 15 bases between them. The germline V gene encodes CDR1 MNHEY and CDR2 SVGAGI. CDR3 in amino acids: CASSYSAGVSSELFF. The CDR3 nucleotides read TGTGCCAGCAGTTACTCCGCAGGGGTTTCCTCGGAGCTGTTTTTT.

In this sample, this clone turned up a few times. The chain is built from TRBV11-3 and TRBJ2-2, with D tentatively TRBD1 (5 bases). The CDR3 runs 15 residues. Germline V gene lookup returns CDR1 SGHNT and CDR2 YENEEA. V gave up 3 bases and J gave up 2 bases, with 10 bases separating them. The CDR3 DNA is TGTGCCAGCAGCTTTACGACAGATAACACCGGGGAGCTGTTTTTT. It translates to CASSFTTDNTGELFF.

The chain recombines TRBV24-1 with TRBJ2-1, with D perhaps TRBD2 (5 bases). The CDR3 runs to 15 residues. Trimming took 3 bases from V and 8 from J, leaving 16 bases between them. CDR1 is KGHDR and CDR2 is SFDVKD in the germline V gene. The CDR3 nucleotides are TGTGCCACCAGTGATCCCGGCCAAGAGGGAGATGAGCAGTTCTTC. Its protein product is CATSDPGQEGDEQFF.

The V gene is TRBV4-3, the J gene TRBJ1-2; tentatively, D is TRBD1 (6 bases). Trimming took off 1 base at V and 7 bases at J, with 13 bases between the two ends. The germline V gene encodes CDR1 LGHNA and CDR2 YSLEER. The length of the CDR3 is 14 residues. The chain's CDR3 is CASSQGVGASGYTF. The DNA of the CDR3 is TGCGCCAGCAGCCAAGGGGTGGGGGCGAGTGGCTACACCTTC.

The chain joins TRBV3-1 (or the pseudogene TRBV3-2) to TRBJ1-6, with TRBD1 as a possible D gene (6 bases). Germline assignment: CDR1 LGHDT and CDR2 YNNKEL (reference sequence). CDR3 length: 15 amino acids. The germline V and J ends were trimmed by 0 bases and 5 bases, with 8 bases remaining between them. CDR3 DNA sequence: TGTGCCAGCAGCCAAGAAAACAGGGATAATTCACCCCTCCACTTT. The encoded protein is CASSQENRDNSPLHF.

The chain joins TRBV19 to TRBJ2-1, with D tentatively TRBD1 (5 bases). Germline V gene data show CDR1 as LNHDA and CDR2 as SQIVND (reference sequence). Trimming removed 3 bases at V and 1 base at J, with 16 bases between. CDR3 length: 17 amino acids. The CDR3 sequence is CASSILYRKGSYNEQFF. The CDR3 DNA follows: TGTGCCAGTAGTATCCTCTACAGGAAGGGATCCTACAATGAGCAGTTCTTC.

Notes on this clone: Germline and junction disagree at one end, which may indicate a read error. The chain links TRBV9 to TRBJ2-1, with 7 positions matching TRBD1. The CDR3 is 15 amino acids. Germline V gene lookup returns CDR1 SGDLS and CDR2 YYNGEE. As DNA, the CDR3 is TGTGTCAGCAGCGTAGGTGGACAGGCCTACAATGAGCAGTTCTTC. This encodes CVSSVGGQAYNEQFF.

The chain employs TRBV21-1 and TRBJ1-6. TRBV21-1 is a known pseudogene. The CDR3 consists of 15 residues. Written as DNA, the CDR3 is TGTGCCAGCAGCAAAGCAAAATCTGAGAATTCACCCCTCCACTTT. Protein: CASSKAKSENSPLHF.

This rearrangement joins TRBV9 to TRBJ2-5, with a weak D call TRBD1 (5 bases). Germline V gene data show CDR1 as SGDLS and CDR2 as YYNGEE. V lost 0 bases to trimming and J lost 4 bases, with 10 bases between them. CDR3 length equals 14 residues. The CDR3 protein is CASSVGQPGETQYF. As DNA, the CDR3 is TGTGCCAGCAGCGTAGGACAGCCGGGAGAGACCCAGTACTTC.

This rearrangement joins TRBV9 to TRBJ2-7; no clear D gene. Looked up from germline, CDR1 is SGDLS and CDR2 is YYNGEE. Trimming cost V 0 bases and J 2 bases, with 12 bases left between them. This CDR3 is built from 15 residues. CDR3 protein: CASSVGSHGTYEQYF. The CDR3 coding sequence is TGTGCCAGCAGCGTAGGGTCCCACGGTACCTACGAGCAGTACTTC.

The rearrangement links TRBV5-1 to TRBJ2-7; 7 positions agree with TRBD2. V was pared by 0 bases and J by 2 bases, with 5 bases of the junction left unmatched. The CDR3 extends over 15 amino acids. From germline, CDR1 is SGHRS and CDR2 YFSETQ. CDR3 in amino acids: CASSLEGGTTYEQYF. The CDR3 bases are TGCGCCAGCAGCTTGGAGGGCGGGACTACCTACGAGCAGTACTTC.

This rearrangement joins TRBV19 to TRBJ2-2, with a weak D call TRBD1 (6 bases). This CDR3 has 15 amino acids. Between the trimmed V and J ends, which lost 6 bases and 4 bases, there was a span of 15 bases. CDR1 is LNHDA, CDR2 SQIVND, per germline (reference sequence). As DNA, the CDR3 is TGTGCCAGTAGCCTATTGGGGACATCCACCGGGGAGCTGTTTTTT. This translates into CASSLLGTSTGELFF.

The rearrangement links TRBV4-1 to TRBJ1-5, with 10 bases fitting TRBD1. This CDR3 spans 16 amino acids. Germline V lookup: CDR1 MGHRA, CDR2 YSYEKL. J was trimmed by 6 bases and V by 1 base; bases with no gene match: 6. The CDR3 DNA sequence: TGCGCCAGCAGCCAAGTAGTTGGGACAGGGGTTCAGCCCCAGCATTTT. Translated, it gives CASSQVVGTGVQPQHF.

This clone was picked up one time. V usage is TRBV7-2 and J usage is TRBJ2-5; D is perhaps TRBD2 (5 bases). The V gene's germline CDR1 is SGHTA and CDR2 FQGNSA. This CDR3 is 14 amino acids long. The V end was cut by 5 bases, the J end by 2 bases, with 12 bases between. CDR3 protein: CASSPARGQETQYF. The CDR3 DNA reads TGTGCCAGCAGCCCCGCCCGCGGGCAAGAGACCCAGTACTTC.

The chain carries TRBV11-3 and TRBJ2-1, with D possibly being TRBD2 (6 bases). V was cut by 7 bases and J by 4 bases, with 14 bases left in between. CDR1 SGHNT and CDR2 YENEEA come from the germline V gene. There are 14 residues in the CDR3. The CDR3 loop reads CASTSAEGYNEQFF. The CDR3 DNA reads TGTGCCAGCACCTCCGCGGAGGGGTACAATGAGCAGTTCTTC.

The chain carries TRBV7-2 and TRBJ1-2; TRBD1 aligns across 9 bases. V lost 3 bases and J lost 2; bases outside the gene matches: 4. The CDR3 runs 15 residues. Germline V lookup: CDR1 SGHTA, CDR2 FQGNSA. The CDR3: CASSFEGTGNYGYTF. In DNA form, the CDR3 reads TGTGCCAGCAGCTTCGAAGGGACAGGGAACTATGGCTACACCTTC. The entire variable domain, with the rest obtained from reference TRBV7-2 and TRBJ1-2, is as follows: GAGVSQSPSNKVTEKGKDVELRCDPISGHTALYWYRQSLGQGLEFLIYFQGNSAPDKSGLPSDRFSAERTGGSVSTLTIQRTQQEDSAVYLCASSFEGTGNYGYTFGSGTRLTVV.